This T cell receptor beta chain was sequenced during a study of T cells in Graves' hyperthyroidism and ophthalmopathy. This clonotype was recorded a few times. The germline V gene encodes CDR1 PRHDT and CDR2 FYEKMQ (reference sequence). The CDR3 covers 15 residues. The V and J ends lost 5 bases and 3 bases, in that order; junction bases with no gene match: 8. Fresh peripheral blood, around 10 ml, yielded the PBMCs. Regions amplified from RNA transcripts were the TCR beta CDR3 regions. The HTBI set primed first-round TCR CDR3 RT-PCR. TCRdb re-analysed the multiplex PCR reads in MiXCR, keeping a single row per CDR3 protein. Counted here are 340,000 or so distinct CDR3 sequences, approximately 15% occurring once; the ten biggest clones make up roughly a third.

This clonotype was sampled from a man aged 25-45 years with Graves' hyperthyroidism. V usage is TRBV13 and J usage is TRBJ1-1; 8 bases line up with TRBD1. Sequenced input: blood. In DNA form, the CDR3 reads TGTGCCAGCAGCGCAGGGGGCTTAGGGGACACTGAAGCTTTCTTT. It codes for CASSAGGLGDTEAFF.